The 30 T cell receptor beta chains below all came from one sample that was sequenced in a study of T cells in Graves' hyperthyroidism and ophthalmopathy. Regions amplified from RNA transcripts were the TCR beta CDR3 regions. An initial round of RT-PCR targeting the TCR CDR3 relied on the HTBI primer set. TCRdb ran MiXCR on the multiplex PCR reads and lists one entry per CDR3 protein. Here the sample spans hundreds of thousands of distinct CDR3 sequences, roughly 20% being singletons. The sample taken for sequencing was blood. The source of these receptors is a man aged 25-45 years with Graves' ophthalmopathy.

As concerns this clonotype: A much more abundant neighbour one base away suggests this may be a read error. The chain's CDR3 is CSAGARAGETQYF. CDR3 nucleotide sequence: TGCAGTGCTGGGGCGAGAGCAGGGGAGACCCAGTACTTC. The rearrangement links TRBV20-1 to TRBJ2-5, with a tentative D call TRBD1 (5 bases). The CDR3 is made up of 13 amino acids. V lost 5 bases and J lost 5, with 15 bases in between. Germline V lookup: CDR1 DFQATT, CDR2 SNEGSKA (reference sequence).

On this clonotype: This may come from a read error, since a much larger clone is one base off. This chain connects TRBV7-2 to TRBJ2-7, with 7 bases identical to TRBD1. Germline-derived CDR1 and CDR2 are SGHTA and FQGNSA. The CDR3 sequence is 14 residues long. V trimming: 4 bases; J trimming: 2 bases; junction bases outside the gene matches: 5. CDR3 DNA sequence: TGTGCCAGCAGCTCCGGGGACAGCCCCTACGAGCAGTACTTC. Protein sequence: CASSSGDSPYEQYF.

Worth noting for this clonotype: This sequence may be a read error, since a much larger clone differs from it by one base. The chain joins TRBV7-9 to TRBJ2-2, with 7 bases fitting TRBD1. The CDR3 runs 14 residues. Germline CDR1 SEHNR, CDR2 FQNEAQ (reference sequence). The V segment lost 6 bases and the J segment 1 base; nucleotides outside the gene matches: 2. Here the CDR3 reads CASRRDRNTGELFF. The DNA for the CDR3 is TGTGCCAGCAGGAGGGACAGGAACACCGGGGAGCTGTTTTTT.

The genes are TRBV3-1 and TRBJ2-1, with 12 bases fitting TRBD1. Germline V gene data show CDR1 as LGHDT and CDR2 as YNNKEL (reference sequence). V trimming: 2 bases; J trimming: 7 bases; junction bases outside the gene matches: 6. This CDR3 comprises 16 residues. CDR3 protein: CASSQSGDRGQNEQFF. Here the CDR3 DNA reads TGTGCCAGCAGCCAAAGTGGGGACAGGGGGCAGAATGAGCAGTTCTTC.

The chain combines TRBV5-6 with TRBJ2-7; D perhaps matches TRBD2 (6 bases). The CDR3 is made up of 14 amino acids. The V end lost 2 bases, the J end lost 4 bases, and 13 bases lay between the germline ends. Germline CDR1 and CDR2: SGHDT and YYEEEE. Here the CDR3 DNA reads TGTGCCAGCAGCTTCTACGGGAGTCAGTACGAGCAGTACTTC. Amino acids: CASSFYGSQYEQYF.

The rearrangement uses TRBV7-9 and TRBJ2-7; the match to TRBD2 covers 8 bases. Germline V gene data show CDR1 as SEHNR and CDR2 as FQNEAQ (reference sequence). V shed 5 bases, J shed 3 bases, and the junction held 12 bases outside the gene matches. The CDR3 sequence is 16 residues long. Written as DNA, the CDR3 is TGTGCCAGCAGCCCAGGATCCGGTAGCGGGGTCTACGAGCAGTACTTC. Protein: CASSPGSGSGVYEQYF.

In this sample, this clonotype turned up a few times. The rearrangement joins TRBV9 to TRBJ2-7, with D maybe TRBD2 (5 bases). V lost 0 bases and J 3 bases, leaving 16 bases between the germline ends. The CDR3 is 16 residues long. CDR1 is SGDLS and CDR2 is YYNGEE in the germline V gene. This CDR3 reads CASSVAEAGLYYEQYF. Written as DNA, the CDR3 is TGTGCCAGCAGCGTAGCGGAGGCAGGATTATACTACGAGCAGTACTTC.

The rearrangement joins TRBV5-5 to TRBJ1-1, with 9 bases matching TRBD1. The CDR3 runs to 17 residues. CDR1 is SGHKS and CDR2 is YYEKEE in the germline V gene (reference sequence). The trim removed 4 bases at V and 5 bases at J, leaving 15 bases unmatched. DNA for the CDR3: TGTGCCAGCAGCAGGGTCGGGACAGGGAATCAAGATACTGAAGCTTTCTTT. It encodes CASSRVGTGNQDTEAFF.

Here the CDR3 DNA reads TGCAGTGCTAGAGTGGGACAGGGCTACGAGCAGTACTTC. It yields the protein CSARVGQGYEQYF. V is TRBV20-1 and J is TRBJ2-7, with 9 bases aligning to TRBD1. The CDR3 is 13 residues long. Germline V gives CDR1 DFQATT, CDR2 SNEGSKA (reference sequence). The V and J ends lost 1 base and 3 bases, in that order; junction bases with no gene match: 1.

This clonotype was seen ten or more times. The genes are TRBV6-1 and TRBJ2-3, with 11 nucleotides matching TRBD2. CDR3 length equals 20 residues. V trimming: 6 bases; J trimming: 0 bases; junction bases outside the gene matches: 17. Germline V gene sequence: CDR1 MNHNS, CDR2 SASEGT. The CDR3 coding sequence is TGTGCCAGCAGACCCGCCGGGACTAGCGGCCCGCAGGTTAGCACAGATACGCAGTATTTT. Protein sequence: CASRPAGTSGPQVSTDTQYF.

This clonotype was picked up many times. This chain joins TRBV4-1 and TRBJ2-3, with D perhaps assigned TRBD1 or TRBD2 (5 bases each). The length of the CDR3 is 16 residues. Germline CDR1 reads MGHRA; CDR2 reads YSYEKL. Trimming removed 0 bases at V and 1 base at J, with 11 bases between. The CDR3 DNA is TGCGCCAGCAGCCAAGACCCGGGACCAGGCACAGATACGCAGTATTTT. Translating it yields CASSQDPGPGTDTQYF.

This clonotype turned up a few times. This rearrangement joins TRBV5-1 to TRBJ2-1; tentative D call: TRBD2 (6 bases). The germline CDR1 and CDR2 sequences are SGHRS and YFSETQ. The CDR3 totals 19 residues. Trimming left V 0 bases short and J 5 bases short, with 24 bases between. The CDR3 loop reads CASSLVGGSGGAWDNEQFF. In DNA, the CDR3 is TGCGCCAGCAGCTTGGTTGGGGGTTCCGGGGGAGCTTGGGACAATGAGCAGTTCTTC.

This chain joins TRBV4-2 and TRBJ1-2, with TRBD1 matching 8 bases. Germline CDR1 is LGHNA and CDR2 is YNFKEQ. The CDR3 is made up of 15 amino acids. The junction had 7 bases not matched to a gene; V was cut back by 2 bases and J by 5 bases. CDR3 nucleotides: TGTGCCAGCAGCCAATCCAGGGGGCGCGATTATGGCTACACCTTC. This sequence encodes CASSQSRGRDYGYTF.

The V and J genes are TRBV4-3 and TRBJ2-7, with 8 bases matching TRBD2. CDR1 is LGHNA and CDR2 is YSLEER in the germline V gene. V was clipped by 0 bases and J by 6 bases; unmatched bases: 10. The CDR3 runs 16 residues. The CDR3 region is CASSQDWSGSISEQYF. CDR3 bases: TGCGCCAGCAGCCAAGATTGGAGCGGGAGTATTAGCGAGCAGTACTTC.

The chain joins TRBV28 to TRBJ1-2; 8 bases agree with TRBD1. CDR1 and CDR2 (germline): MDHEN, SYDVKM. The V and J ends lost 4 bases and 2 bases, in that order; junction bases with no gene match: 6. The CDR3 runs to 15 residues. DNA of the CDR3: TGTGCCAGCAGTTCACCTCCAGGGGGCAACTATGGCTACACCTTC. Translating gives CASSSPPGGNYGYTF.

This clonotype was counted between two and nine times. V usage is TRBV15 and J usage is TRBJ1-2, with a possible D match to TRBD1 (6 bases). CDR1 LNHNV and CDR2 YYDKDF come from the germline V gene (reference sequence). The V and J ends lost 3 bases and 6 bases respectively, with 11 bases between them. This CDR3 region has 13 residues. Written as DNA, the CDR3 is TGTGCCACCAGCAGGGAAGGGGGTCATGGCTACACCTTC. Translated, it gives CATSREGGHGYTF.

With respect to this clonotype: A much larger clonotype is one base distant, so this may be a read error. DNA for the CDR3: TGTGCCAGCAGCTCCGGGACTAGCAGGTCCGATACGCGGTATTTT. Translated, it gives CASSSGTSRSDTRYF. V and J are TRBV28 and TRBJ2-3; the match to TRBD2 covers 9 bases. The germline gives CDR1 MDHEN, CDR2 SYDVKM. The CDR3 has 15 amino acids.

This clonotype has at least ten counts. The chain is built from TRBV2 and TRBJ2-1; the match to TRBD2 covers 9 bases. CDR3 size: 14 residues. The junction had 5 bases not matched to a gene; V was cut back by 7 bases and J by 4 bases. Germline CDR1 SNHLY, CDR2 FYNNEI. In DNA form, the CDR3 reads TGTGCCAGCACCGGACTAGCGTTATACAATGAGCAGTTCTTC. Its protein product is CASTGLALYNEQFF.

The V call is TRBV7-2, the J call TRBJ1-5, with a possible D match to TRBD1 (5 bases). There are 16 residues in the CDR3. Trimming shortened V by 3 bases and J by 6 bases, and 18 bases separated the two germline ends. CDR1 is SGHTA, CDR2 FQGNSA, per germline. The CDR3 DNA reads TGTGCCAGCAGCTTGGGTCGGGGGGTTATTGGTCAGCCCCAGCATTTT. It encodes CASSLGRGVIGQPQHF. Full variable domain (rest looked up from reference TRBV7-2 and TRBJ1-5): GAGVSQSPSNKVTEKGKDVELRCDPISGHTALYWYRQSLGQGLEFLIYFQGNSAPDKSGLPSDRFSAERTGGSVSTLTIQRTQQEDSAVYLCASSLGRGVIGQPQHFGDGTRLSIL.

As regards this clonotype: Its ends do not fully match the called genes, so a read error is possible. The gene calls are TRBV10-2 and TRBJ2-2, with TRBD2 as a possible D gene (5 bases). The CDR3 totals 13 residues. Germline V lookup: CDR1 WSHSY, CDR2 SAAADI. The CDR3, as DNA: TGCGCCAGCACTTCGGTCTTCACCGGGGAGCTGTCTTTT. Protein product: CASTSVFTGELSF.

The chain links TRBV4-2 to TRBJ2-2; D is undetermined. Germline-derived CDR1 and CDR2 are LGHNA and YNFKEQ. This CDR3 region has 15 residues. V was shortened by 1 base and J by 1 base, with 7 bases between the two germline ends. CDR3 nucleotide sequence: TGTGCCAGCAGCCAAGTGTCGAGGAACACCGGGGAGCTGTTTTTT. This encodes CASSQVSRNTGELFF.

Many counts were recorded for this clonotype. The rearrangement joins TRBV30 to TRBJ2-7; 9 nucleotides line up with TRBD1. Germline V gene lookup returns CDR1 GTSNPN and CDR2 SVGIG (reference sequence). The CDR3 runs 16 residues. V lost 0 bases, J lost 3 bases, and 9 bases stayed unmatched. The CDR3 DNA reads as TGTGCCTGGAGTGTACTAAGGACAGGGGCTAGCTACGAGCAGTACTTC. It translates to CAWSVLRTGASYEQYF.

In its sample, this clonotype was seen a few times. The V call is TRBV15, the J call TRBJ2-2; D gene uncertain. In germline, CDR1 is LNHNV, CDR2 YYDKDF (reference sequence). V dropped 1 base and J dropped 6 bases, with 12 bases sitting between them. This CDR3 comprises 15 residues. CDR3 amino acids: CATSRASSPSGELFF. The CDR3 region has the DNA TGTGCCACCAGCAGAGCTTCCTCTCCCTCCGGGGAGCTGTTTTTT.

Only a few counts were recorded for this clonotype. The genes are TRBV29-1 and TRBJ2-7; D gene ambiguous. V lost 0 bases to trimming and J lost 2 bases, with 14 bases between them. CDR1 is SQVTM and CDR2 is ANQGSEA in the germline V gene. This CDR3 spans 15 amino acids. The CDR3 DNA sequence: TGCAGCGTTGAAGATAAGGGCCCAAATGCCTACGAGCAGTACTTC. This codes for CSVEDKGPNAYEQYF.

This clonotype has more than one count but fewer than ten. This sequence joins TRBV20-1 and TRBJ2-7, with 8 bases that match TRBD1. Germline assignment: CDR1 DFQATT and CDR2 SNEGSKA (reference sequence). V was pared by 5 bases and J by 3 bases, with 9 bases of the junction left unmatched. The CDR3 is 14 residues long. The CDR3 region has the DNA TGCAGTGCTCTGGACAGGGAAAAAATCTACGAGCAGTACTTC. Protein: CSALDREKIYEQYF.

CDR3 loop: CASSAPERREQNIQYF. For the CDR3, the DNA is TGTGCCAGCAGCGCCCCCGAGAGGCGGGAGCAAAACATTCAGTACTTC. The chain uses TRBV11-2 and TRBJ2-4; TRBD2 agrees at 7 bases. This CDR3 region has 16 residues. Germline CDR1 SGHAT, CDR2 FQNNGV. Trimming cost V 5 bases and J 5 bases; bases outside gene matches: 12.

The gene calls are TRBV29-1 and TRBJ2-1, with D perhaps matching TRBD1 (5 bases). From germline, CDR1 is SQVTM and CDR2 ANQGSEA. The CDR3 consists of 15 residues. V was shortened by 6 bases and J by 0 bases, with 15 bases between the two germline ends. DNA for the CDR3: TGCAGCGTGGATACAAGGGGTTCCTCCTACAATGAGCAGTTCTTC. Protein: CSVDTRGSSYNEQFF.

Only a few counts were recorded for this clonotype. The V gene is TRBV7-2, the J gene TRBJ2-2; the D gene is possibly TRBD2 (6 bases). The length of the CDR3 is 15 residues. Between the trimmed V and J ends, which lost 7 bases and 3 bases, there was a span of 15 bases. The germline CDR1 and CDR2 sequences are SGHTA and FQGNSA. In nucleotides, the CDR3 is TGTGCCAGCACCGAACTTAGCGGTTACACCGGGGAGCTGTTTTTT. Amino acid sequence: CASTELSGYTGELFF.

CDR3 DNA sequence: TGTGCCACCCAGTTGACTAGTTACGGGGAGCTGTTTTTT. As protein: CATQLTSYGELFF. The chain is built from TRBV24-1 and TRBJ2-2; D is possibly TRBD2 (6 bases). Looked up from germline, CDR1 is KGHDR and CDR2 is SFDVKD. The CDR3 has 13 amino acids. Trimming shortened V by 9 bases and J by 7 bases, and 14 bases separated the two germline ends.

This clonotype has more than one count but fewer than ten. DNA of the CDR3: TGTGCCTGCAGCGGGATCTATGGCTACACCTTC. Its translation: CACSGIYGYTF. The chain employs TRBV30 and TRBJ1-2; D remains unclear. The CDR3 is 11 amino acids. V shed 6 bases and J shed 4 bases, with 9 bases lying between them. Germline values: CDR1 GTSNPN, CDR2 SVGIG (reference sequence).